This T cell receptor beta chain was captured by sequencing in a study of blood T cell repertoires in COVID-19. Study overall: Sources were T cells, B-cell-depleted T cells, or PBMCs; the material itself was cDNA or gDNA.

Under the authors' procedure: Cell counts per sample came from amplifying reference gene primers. Here immunoSEQ multiplex PCR was the method, and the copy in TCRdb shows in-frame clones only, minus some. V, J and clone size were drawn from that table, and D and trimming were deduced from the DNA. The data hold around 180,000 clones, with about 88% observed a single time. Source material: peripheral blood. The sequence was obtained from a man aged 55-75 years with acute or convalescent COVID-19.

CDR3 in DNA: TGCGCCAGCAGCTTGGGCCCCCCCCGAGGCGGAGAGACCCAGTACTTC. As protein: CASSLGPPRGGETQYF. The rearrangement links TRBV5-1 to TRBJ2-5; D uncertain. Trimming pared 0 bases from V and 4 bases from J, leaving 16 bases between. Germline V gene data show CDR1 as SGHRS and CDR2 as YFSETQ. This CDR3 is built from 16 residues.